This record concerns one T cell receptor (beta chain) sequence. No antigen is known for it. The sample is drawn from a study of T cell responses to AZD1222 COVID-19 vaccine. The CDR3 is 15 residues long. The germline gives CDR1 SEHNR, CDR2 FQNEAQ (reference sequence). V dropped 7 bases and J dropped 2; count of bases not matched to a gene: 9. Points from the study as a whole: Reportedly, close to half of spike-specific TCRs are directed against unmutated variant regions. Donors were largely white British and mainly female; clonal diversity was possibly underestimated. Spike-specific TCR breadth rose after two AZD1222 doses, and depth rose as well. Just five to seven AZD1222 recipients tested seropositive at baseline.

Assay: immunoSEQ multiplex PCR; the TCRdb copy retains only in-frame clones and omits some. Of around 99,000 clones listed, more than 70% are singletons. This rearrangement joins TRBV7-9 to TRBJ2-3, with 7 bases matching TRBD1. Source: peripheral blood, taken on day 0 of AZD1222 vaccination. The source of this sequence is an adult in good health. In nucleotides, the CDR3 is TGTGCCAGCACCCAGGGACAGCCCCTCACAGATACGCAGTATTTT. It is translated as CASTQGQPLTDTQYF.